Shown below are 20 T cell receptor beta chains from a single sample sequenced in a study of T cells in Graves' hyperthyroidism and ophthalmopathy. Researchers took RNA transcripts and amplified the TCR beta CDR3 regions from them. Initially, a first-round RT-PCR of the TCR CDR3 employed the HTBI primer set. One entry per CDR3 protein, called by TCRdb with MiXCR from the multiplex PCR reads. The repertoire holds over 200,000 distinct CDR3 sequences, with roughly 18% as singletons. Sequenced sample: blood. The origin of the receptors is a man aged 35 to 55 with Graves' hyperthyroidism.

At least ten counts were recorded for this clonotype. This rearrangement joins TRBV10-3 to TRBJ2-1, with 10 bases aligning to TRBD2. This CDR3 has 15 residues. CDR1 ENHRY and CDR2 SYGVKD come from the germline V gene. V lost 5 bases to trimming and J lost 3 bases; unmatched junction nucleotides: 4. CDR3 sequence: CAISPGTSVYNEQFF. DNA for the CDR3: TGTGCCATCAGTCCCGGGACTAGCGTCTACAATGAGCAGTTCTTC.

At least ten counts were recorded for this clonotype. The rearrangement links TRBV12-3 or TRBV12-4 to TRBJ2-3; no firm D call. The CDR3 is 14 residues long. V was pared by 1 base and J by 3 bases, with 8 bases between. CDR3 in amino acids: CASSLGGWTDTQYF. The CDR3 coding sequence is TGTGCCAGCAGTTTAGGCGGCTGGACAGATACGCAGTATTTT.

About this clonotype: This may be a read error: a much more frequent sequence differs by one nucleotide. The chain is built from TRBV2 and TRBJ2-5; D perhaps matches TRBD1 (5 bases). This CDR3 spans 13 amino acids. V was clipped by 6 bases and J by 7 bases, with 15 bases between them. CDR1 and CDR2 from the germline V gene are SNHLY and FYNNEI. The CDR3 loop is CASRYFREGTQYF. The DNA of the CDR3 is TGTGCCAGCAGGTACTTCAGGGAAGGGACCCAGTACTTC.

This clonotype was seen at least ten times. The V gene is TRBV28, the J gene TRBJ1-2; no reliable D call. In germline, CDR1 is MDHEN, CDR2 SYDVKM. Trimming left V 3 bases short and J 6 bases short, with 2 bases between. The CDR3 has 10 residues. In DNA, the CDR3 is TGTGCCAGCAGTTTGAATGGCTACACCTTC. Translating gives CASSLNGYTF.

This clonotype was counted ten times or more. The chain carries TRBV2 and TRBJ2-1, with D perhaps assigned TRBD1 or TRBD2 (5 bases each). Germline V gene sequence: CDR1 SNHLY, CDR2 FYNNEI. CDR3 size: 15 residues. Trimming pared 2 bases from V and 0 bases from J, leaving 8 bases between. This CDR3 is CASSERGSSYNEQFF. The CDR3 region has the DNA TGTGCCAGCAGTGAACGGGGCAGCTCCTACAATGAGCAGTTCTTC.

This clonotype has a count of ten or more. The chain couples TRBV28 to TRBJ2-7; D possibly uses TRBD1 or TRBD2 (5 bases each). The V and J ends lost 0 bases and 2 bases respectively, with 11 bases between them. CDR3 length equals 15 residues. In germline, CDR1 is MDHEN, CDR2 SYDVKM. The CDR3 protein is CASSLWGRGAYEQYF. CDR3 in DNA: TGTGCCAGCAGTTTATGGGGACGGGGAGCCTACGAGCAGTACTTC.

This clonotype was found many times. V is TRBV12-3 or TRBV12-4 and J is TRBJ1-2; 9 nucleotides align to TRBD1. This CDR3 is built from 13 residues. V was pared by 7 bases and J by 8 bases, with 8 bases of the junction left unmatched. CDR3 DNA sequence: TGTGCCAGCATCCTACAGGGGGCGGGAGGCTACACCTTC. Its translation is CASILQGAGGYTF.

The J gene is TRBJ2-7, the V gene TRBV20-1, with TRBD2 matching 13 bases. The junction had 5 bases not matched to a gene; V was cut back by 6 bases and J by 0 bases. This CDR3 is built from 15 residues. CDR1 is DFQATT and CDR2 is SNEGSKA in the germline V gene (reference sequence). The CDR3 region has the DNA TGCAGTGCCGCGGGACTAGCGGGACCCTCCTACGAGCAGTACTTC. Amino acids: CSAAGLAGPSYEQYF.

J is TRBJ1-6 and V is TRBV19; TRBD1 matches at 9 bases. Per the germline V gene, CDR1 is LNHDA and CDR2 is SQIVND (reference sequence). Trimming removed 6 bases from V and 0 bases from J; junction bases left unmatched: 15. CDR3 length: 20 amino acids. CDR3 coding DNA: TGTGCCAGTAGCCCTTTTGTTGGACAGGGGCCGAGCTCCTATAATTCACCCCTCCACTTT. Encoded protein: CASSPFVGQGPSSYNSPLHF.

This clonotype was picked up a small number of times. The V call is TRBV5-6, the J call TRBJ1-6; D unclear. The germline gives CDR1 SGHDT, CDR2 YYEEEE. This CDR3 region has 14 residues. V lost 0 bases to trimming and J lost 10 bases, with 11 bases between them. The CDR3 bases are TGTGCCAGCAGCTTGGCCGGTAAGGGCTCACCCCTCCACTTT. Amino acids: CASSLAGKGSPLHF.

This clonotype was seen ten or more times. This sequence joins TRBV18 and TRBJ1-2; perhaps TRBD1 as D (5 bases). This CDR3 comprises 13 residues. Trimming shortened V by 5 bases and J by 3 bases, and 10 bases separated the two germline ends. Germline CDR1 is KGHSH and CDR2 is LQKENI. The CDR3 bases are TGTGCCAGCTCATCCGACAGTGACTATGGCTACACCTTC. This sequence encodes CASSSDSDYGYTF. The whole variable domain, remainder taken from reference TRBV18 and TRBJ1-2, is NAGVMQNPRHLVRRRGQEARLRCSPMKGHSHVYWYRQLPEEGLKFMVYLQKENIIDESGMPKERFSAEFPKEGPSILRIQQVVRGDSAAYFCASSSDSDYGYTFGSGTRLTVV.

This clonotype has ten or more counts. The rearrangement joins TRBV2 to TRBJ1-4, with TRBD1 matching over 10 bases. The CDR3 extends over 14 amino acids. Germline V lookup: CDR1 SNHLY, CDR2 FYNNEI. Losses at the gene ends were 2 bases for V and 8 bases for J; bases not matched to a gene: 2. The CDR3 DNA reads as TGTGCCAGCAGTGAAACGACAGGGGGCGAAAAACTGTTTTTT. Protein product: CASSETTGGEKLFF.

The sample holds a few counts of this clonotype. The chain employs TRBV27 and TRBJ1-2; 7 nucleotides line up with TRBD1. This CDR3 contains 13 residues. The junction had 4 bases not matched to a gene; V was cut back by 3 bases and J by 6 bases. The germline V gene has CDR1 MNHEY and CDR2 SMNVEV (reference sequence). The chain's CDR3 is CASSFRGGHGYTF. DNA for the CDR3: TGTGCCAGCAGTTTCCGAGGGGGCCATGGCTACACCTTC.

This clonotype has ten or more counts. The gene calls are TRBV20-1 and TRBJ1-6; TRBD1 agrees at 9 bases. V was clipped by 1 base and J by 12 bases; unmatched bases: 7. This CDR3 comprises 14 residues. Germline-derived CDR1 and CDR2 are DFQATT and SNEGSKA (reference sequence). This CDR3 reads CSARVGTGLRPLHF. The CDR3 nucleotides read TGCAGTGCTAGAGTCGGGACAGGGCTGAGACCCCTCCACTTT.

This clonotype showed up many times. The chain uses TRBV7-9 and TRBJ2-4; tentatively, D is TRBD1 or TRBD2 (5 bases each). CDR3 length: 15 amino acids. The V end lost 5 bases, the J end lost 9 bases, and 20 bases lay between the germline ends. The germline V gene encodes CDR1 SEHNR and CDR2 FQNEAQ (reference sequence). CDR3: CASSPIRDPKVIQYF. CDR3 DNA: TGTGCCAGCAGCCCGATCCGGGACCCTAAGGTCATTCAGTACTTC.

Ten or more counts support this clonotype. The rearrangement uses TRBV10-3 and TRBJ1-4; TRBD1 matches 11 bases. V trimming: 4 bases; J trimming: 6 bases; junction bases outside the gene matches: 4. CDR3 length equals 15 residues. Germline lookup yields CDR1 ENHRY and CDR2 SYGVKD. In nucleotides, the CDR3 is TGTGCCATCAGTGGAGGACAGGGGGCAGATGAAAAACTGTTTTTT. As protein: CAISGGQGADEKLFF.

This clonotype has a count of ten or more. The chain recombines TRBV7-2 with TRBJ2-5, with 8 bases that match TRBD2. Germline-derived CDR1 and CDR2 are SGHTA and FQGNSA. V was clipped by 5 bases and J by 4 bases; unmatched bases: 18. The CDR3 is 18 residues long. CDR3 sequence reads: CASSVNGGGYSLRETQYF. The CDR3 DNA is TGTGCCAGCAGCGTGAACGGCGGGGGGTACTCCTTGCGAGAGACCCAGTACTTC. The full variable domain, its missing parts supplied by reference TRBV7-2 and TRBJ2-5, is GAGVSQSPSNKVTEKGKDVELRCDPISGHTALYWYRQSLGQGLEFLIYFQGNSAPDKSGLPSDRFSAERTGGSVSTLTIQRTQQEDSAVYLCASSVNGGGYSLRETQYFGPGTRLLVL.

This clonotype was counted once. The rearrangement links TRBV7-8 to TRBJ2-5; possibly TRBD2 for D (6 bases). The V end was cut by 7 bases, the J end by 6 bases, with 18 bases between. Germline assignment: CDR1 SGHVS and CDR2 FQNEAQ. The CDR3 loop spans 14 amino acids. In nucleotides, the CDR3 is TGTGCCAGCATCTTTTCGGTGGGAGGACAGACCCAGTACTTC. Its protein is CASIFSVGGQTQYF.

The sample holds many counts of this clonotype. This chain connects TRBV2 to TRBJ1-2, with TRBD1 matching 8 bases. The ends lost 6 bases at V and 8 bases at J; junction bases unmatched: 8. The CDR3 is 13 amino acids. CDR1 is SNHLY, CDR2 FYNNEI, per germline. CDR3 sequence reads: CASRADRAQGYTF. The CDR3 DNA is TGTGCCAGCAGGGCGGACAGGGCTCAGGGCTACACCTTC. Variable domain in full (rest from reference TRBV2 and TRBJ1-2): EPEVTQTPSHQVTQMGQEVILRCVPISNHLYFYWYRQILGQKVEFLVSFYNNEISEKSEIFDDQFSVERPDGSNFTLKIRSTKLEDSAMYFCASRADRAQGYTFGSGTRLTVV.

As regards this clonotype: A much larger clone is a single base away; this may be a read error. This chain uses TRBV5-1 with TRBJ2-7; D might be TRBD1 (6 bases). Trimming removed 7 bases at V and 6 bases at J, with 17 bases between. CDR1 and CDR2 from the germline V gene are SGHRS and YFSETQ. CDR3 size: 13 residues. The CDR3 is CASGEGTSGEQYF. CDR3 sequence (DNA): TGCGCCAGCGGGGAAGGGACATCGGGCGAGCAGTACTTC.